One sample yielded the 21 T cell receptor beta chains listed below, sequenced in a study of cytomegalovirus exposure and HLA in healthy donors. Primers: 60 Vbeta forward and 13 Jbeta reverse. TCRdb's copy holds only in-frame clones and misses some; the assay was immunoSEQ multiplex PCR. The data hold 120,000 or so clones, with about 74% observed a single time. Material: PBMCs. These receptors were obtained from a man aged 30 to 39 in good health and CMV-seronegative.

This clone was counted between two and nine times. This rearrangement joins TRBV4-1 to TRBJ2-1; 10 bases map to TRBD2. The J segment lost 0 bases and the V segment lost 4 bases, leaving 0 bases of the junction unmatched. The CDR3 totals 15 residues. The germline V gene encodes CDR1 MGHRA and CDR2 YSYEKL. The CDR3 coding sequence is TGCGCCAGCAGCCCTAGCGGGAGCTCCTACAATGAGCAGTTCTTC. Translation gives CASSPSGSSYNEQFF.

As DNA, the CDR3 is TGTGCCAGCAGTTTATCTAGCCTCCAGGGGTACGAGCAGTACTTC. It is translated as CASSLSSLQGYEQYF. The chain is built from TRBV28 and TRBJ2-7, with a tentative D call TRBD1 (6 bases). This CDR3 is built from 15 residues. Per germline, CDR1 MDHEN and CDR2 SYDVKM. V shed 1 base and J shed 4 bases, with 14 bases lying between them.

The chain uses TRBV7-9 and TRBJ1-2; D is ambiguous. The CDR3 loop spans 15 amino acids. CDR1 and CDR2 from the germline V gene are SEHNR and FQNEAQ (reference sequence). The V end was cut by 0 bases, the J end by 5 bases, with 13 bases between. The CDR3 region is CASSLAGSRGYGYTF. Here the CDR3 DNA reads TGTGCCAGCAGCTTAGCGGGGAGCAGAGGATATGGCTACACCTTC. The full variable domain, with the rest looked up from reference TRBV7-9 and TRBJ1-2, is DTGVSQNPRHKITKRGQNVTFRCDPISEHNRLYWYRQTLGQGPEFLTYFQNEAQLEKSRLLSDRFSAERPKGSFSTLEIQRTEQGDSAMYLCASSLAGSRGYGYTFGSGTRLTVV.

As regards this clone: Distinct nucleotide sequences in the sample also encode this CDR3. This rearrangement joins TRBV15 to TRBJ1-2; D ambiguous. CDR3 length: 13 residues. The V gene's germline CDR1 is LNHNV and CDR2 YYDKDF (reference sequence). The V gene lost 3 bases and the J gene lost 3 bases, with 8 bases spanning the gap. The CDR3 reads CATSRGRDYGYTF. DNA of the CDR3: TGTGCCACCAGCAGGGGGAGAGACTATGGCTACACCTTC.

This rearrangement joins TRBV5-8 to TRBJ2-2; D remains ambiguous. Trimming cost V 4 bases and J 2 bases, with 15 bases left between them. CDR1 is SGHTS and CDR2 is YDEGEE in the germline V gene. This CDR3 has 16 residues. The DNA for the CDR3 is TGTGCCAGCAGCCTTGGAGACTTACTAAACACCGGGGAGCTGTTTTTT. Translating it yields CASSLGDLLNTGELFF. The variable domain in full, completed from reference TRBV5-8 and TRBJ2-2, reads EAGVTQSPTHLIKTRGQQATLRCSPISGHTSVYWYQQALGLGLQFLLWYDEGEERNRGNFPPRFSGRQFPNYSSELNVNALELEDSALYLCASSLGDLLNTGELFFGEGSRLTVL.

This clone was observed a single time. V is TRBV27 and J is TRBJ1-2, with 10 bases identical to TRBD1. Germline V lookup: CDR1 MNHEY, CDR2 SMNVEV (reference sequence). The CDR3 loop spans 13 amino acids. Unmatched junction bases numbered 2, after V lost 5 bases and J lost 5 bases. The CDR3 sequence: CASSEGQGYGYTF. The CDR3 DNA reads as TGTGCCAGCAGTGAGGGACAGGGGTATGGCTACACCTTC.

This clone was seen more than once but under ten times. V gene TRBV11-3 combines with J gene TRBJ2-2; a weak D match, TRBD2 (5 bases). Trimming removed 5 bases at V and 4 bases at J, with 8 bases between. The CDR3 covers 13 residues. Germline loops: CDR1 SGHNT, CDR2 YENEEA. The DNA for the CDR3 is TGTGCCAGCAGCGCCGGGGTCACCGGGGAGCTGTTTTTT. Its translation is CASSAGVTGELFF.

The V call is TRBV7-9, the J call TRBJ1-1; 10 bases fit TRBD1. The V gene's germline CDR1 is SEHNR and CDR2 FQNEAQ (reference sequence). After removal of 8 bases from V and 6 bases from J, the junction contained 12 bases not matched to a gene. This CDR3 is built from 15 residues. For the CDR3, the DNA is TGTGCCAGCGGCGACCCGGACAGGGGGGTCGCTGAAGCTTTCTTT. Encoded protein: CASGDPDRGVAEAFF.

The chain links TRBV6-4 to TRBJ2-5, with D tentatively TRBD1 (5 bases). The V and J ends lost 6 bases and 1 base respectively, with 12 bases between them. Germline V gene lookup returns CDR1 MRHNA and CDR2 SNTAGT. CDR3 size: 14 residues. The CDR3 DNA sequence: TGTGCCAGCAGCTGGGGCCCCCCCCAAGAGACCCAGTACTTC. Protein: CASSWGPPQETQYF.

This chain joins TRBV30 and TRBJ2-5, with D possibly being TRBD2 (5 bases). CDR1 and CDR2 (germline): GTSNPN, SVGIG (reference sequence). V lost 2 bases and J lost 1, with 17 bases in between. The CDR3 consists of 16 residues. This CDR3 reads CAWSLAGSAFQETQYF. CDR3 sequence (DNA): TGTGCCTGGAGTCTAGCTGGTAGCGCTTTCCAAGAGACCCAGTACTTC.

This clone has just a few counts. V usage is TRBV10-3 and J usage is TRBJ2-3; D perhaps matches TRBD2 (5 bases). Germline assignment: CDR1 ENHRY and CDR2 SYGVKD. V was cut by 0 bases and J by 3 bases, with 10 bases left in between. The CDR3 covers 15 residues. CDR3 in DNA: TGTGCCATCAGTGAGTCCCGGGGAAGGACAGATACGCAGTATTTT. Its translation is CAISESRGRTDTQYF.

This chain joins TRBV7-9 and TRBJ2-7; TRBD2 agrees at 10 bases. The CDR3 covers 12 residues. With 6 bases clipped from V and 5 bases from J, the junction kept 1 base outside the gene matches. CDR1 SEHNR and CDR2 FQNEAQ come from the germline V gene (reference sequence). The CDR3 nucleotides are TGTGCCAGCAGAGGGACTAGCGACGAGCAGTACTTC. This translates into CASRGTSDEQYF.

V usage is TRBV30 and J usage is TRBJ1-5; D possibly corresponds to TRBD1 (5 bases). CDR1 is GTSNPN and CDR2 is SVGIG in the germline V gene (reference sequence). V gave up 4 bases and J gave up 7 bases, with 23 bases separating them. The CDR3 runs to 16 residues. Written as DNA, the CDR3 is TGTGCCTGGACCCCTAACCGGGCAGGGATAGGGCAGCCCCAGCATTTT. Residues: CAWTPNRAGIGQPQHF.

The chain carries TRBV27 and TRBJ1-5, with D possibly matching TRBD1 (5 bases). The germline CDR1 and CDR2 sequences are MNHEY and SMNVEV (reference sequence). V was shortened by 3 bases and J by 0 bases, with 12 bases between the two germline ends. This CDR3 has 16 residues. CDR3 sequence reads: CASSLGGHYSNQPQHF. CDR3 coding DNA: TGTGCCAGCAGTTTGGGAGGACATTATAGCAATCAGCCCCAGCATTTT.

This clone has only one observation. The genes are TRBV29-1 and TRBJ2-1; TRBD1 matches 8 bases. CDR3 length: 14 residues. The V gene's germline CDR1 is SQVTM and CDR2 ANQGSEA. V lost 2 bases, J lost 5 bases, and 5 bases stayed unmatched. The CDR3 nucleotides are TGCAGCGTTGAACGGCAGGGGGCCAACAATGAGCAGTTCTTC. Its translation: CSVERQGANNEQFF.

The chain couples TRBV30 to TRBJ1-6; no reliable D call. Germline lookup yields CDR1 GTSNPN and CDR2 SVGIG (reference sequence). CDR3 length equals 12 residues. Trimming took off 5 bases at V and 12 bases at J, with 14 bases between the two ends. The DNA for the CDR3 is TGTGCCTGGCGCCGTGGAGGCCTACCCCTCCACTTT. This gives the protein CAWRRGGLPLHF.

This clone was detected only a few times. The chain uses TRBV19 and TRBJ1-5; D perhaps matches TRBD1 (6 bases). This CDR3 comprises 13 residues. Per germline, CDR1 LNHDA and CDR2 SQIVND (reference sequence). The germline V and J ends were trimmed by 4 bases and 4 bases, with 8 bases remaining between them. As DNA, the CDR3 is TGTGCCAGTAGTAAAGACAGGAATCAGCCCCAGCATTTT. It encodes CASSKDRNQPQHF.

This rearrangement joins TRBV9 to TRBJ2-3; TRBD1 is a possible D gene (6 bases). Trimming cost V 0 bases and J 2 bases, with 16 bases left between them. Germline CDR1 SGDLS, CDR2 YYNGEE. There are 17 residues in the CDR3. The CDR3 sequence: CASSVALSQGPTDTQYF. As DNA, the CDR3 is TGTGCCAGCAGCGTAGCTTTATCGCAGGGGCCCACAGATACGCAGTATTTT.

This clone has a handful of counts. V is TRBV19 and J is TRBJ1-1; D may be TRBD1 (5 bases). The CDR3 is 14 amino acids. The V gene's germline CDR1 is LNHDA and CDR2 SQIVND (reference sequence). V lost 5 bases and J 3 bases, leaving 13 bases between the germline ends. The CDR3 DNA reads TGTGCCAGTAGTTTCTCCAGGGTGGACACTGAAGCTTTCTTT. Translating it yields CASSFSRVDTEAFF. The entire variable domain, with the rest obtained from reference TRBV19 and TRBJ1-1, is as follows: DGGITQSPKYLFRKEGQNVTLSCEQNLNHDAMYWYRQDPGQGLRLIYYSQIVNDFQKGDIAEGYSVSREKKESFPLTVTSAQKNPTAFYLCASSFSRVDTEAFFGQGTRLTVV.

This chain joins TRBV6-5 and TRBJ1-1; 11 nucleotides line up with TRBD1. The V gene end was trimmed by 2 bases and the J gene end by 4 bases; junction bases not matched to a gene: 0. Per the germline V gene, CDR1 is MNHEY and CDR2 is SVGAGI. The CDR3 is made up of 14 amino acids. This CDR3 reads CASSYGTGGTEAFF. The CDR3 nucleotides are TGTGCCAGCAGTTACGGGACAGGGGGCACTGAAGCTTTCTTT.

There are a few counts of this clone. The chain carries TRBV5-4 and TRBJ2-1; 7 bases are shared with TRBD2. The CDR3 has 16 amino acids. With 4 bases clipped from V and 1 base from J, the junction kept 8 bases outside the gene matches. Looked up from germline, CDR1 is SGHNT and CDR2 is YYREEE (reference sequence). The CDR3 loop reads CASSEAGPTSYNEQFF. The CDR3 DNA follows: TGTGCCAGCAGCGAAGCGGGGCCAACGTCCTACAATGAGCAGTTCTTC. Full variable domain (missing parts from reference TRBV5-4 and TRBJ2-1): ETGVTQSPTHLIKTRGQQVTLRCSSQSGHNTVSWYQQALGQGPQFIFQYYREEENGRGNFPPRFSGLQFPNYSSELNVNALELDDSALYLCASSEAGPTSYNEQFFGPGTRLTVL.